The rows below give T cell receptor beta chains drawn from one sample of a study of T cell responses to AZD1222 COVID-19 vaccine. Profiled with immunoSEQ multiplex PCR; TCRdb holds only in-frame clones, not every one. The table lists 50,000 to 70,000 clones, roughly 89% of them singletons, with roughly 6.1% in the top ten. This sample comprised peripheral blood, obtained 28 days after the second AZD1222 dose. The source is an adult who received the AZD1222 COVID-19 vaccine. The CDR3 runs from the conserved cysteine through the conserved F or W.

J: TRBJ1-5
V: TRBV5-4
CDR3: CASSAGVYSNQPQHF

J: TRBJ2-1
V: TRBV4-3
CDR3: CASSQGRGEQFF

J: TRBJ2-1
V: TRBV9
CDR3: CASSVEQGDNEQFF

J: TRBJ1-6
V: TRBV28
CDR3: CASDTPGRLNSPLHF

J: TRBJ2-4
V: TRBV7-9
CDR3: CASSREIAKNIQYF

J: TRBJ2-7
V: TRBV18
CDR3: CASSPRGSLSYEQYF

J: TRBJ1-6
V: TRBV6-5
CDR3: CASSYRGRYNSPLHF

J: TRBJ2-7
V: TRBV5-1
CDR3: CASTLGGRQGSYEQYF

J: TRBJ2-1
V: TRBV2
CDR3: CASSSRPSSYNEQFF

J: TRBJ2-7
V: TRBV7-2
CDR3: CASSPGARSSGHEQYF

J: TRBJ1-5
V: TRBV2
CDR3: CASSVGRGNNQPQHF

J: TRBJ1-1
V: TRBV7-9
CDR3: CASRHPGTRHSVGTEAFF

J: TRBJ1-5
V: TRBV24-1
CDR3: CATGSRGQGSNQPQHF

J: TRBJ1-2
V: TRBV3-1/TRBV3-2
CDR3: CASSQEANYGYTF

J: TRBJ2-7
V: TRBV10-3
CDR3: CAITYTGTSGTLYEQYF

J: TRBJ2-2
V: TRBV20-1
CDR3: CSASLGGLRTGELFF

J: TRBJ2-7
V: TRBV5-4
CDR3: CASSSERGSSGEQYF

J: TRBJ1-5
V: TRBV27
CDR3: CATTTGSNQPQHF

J: TRBJ2-7
V: TRBV9
CDR3: CASSLGTGLNEQYF

J: TRBJ2-4
V: TRBV3-1/TRBV3-2
CDR3: CASSPWTGGKNIQYF

J: TRBJ2-1
V: TRBV7-9
CDR3: CASSLGGGPTEQFF

J: TRBJ1-4
V: TRBV21-1
CDR3: CASSKVGRATNEKLFF

J: TRBJ1-2
V: TRBV19
CDR3: CASRKLNGQGANYGYTF

J: TRBJ1-6
V: TRBV28
CDR3: CASILARPGSSYNSPLHF

J: TRBJ2-3
V: TRBV6-2/TRBV6-3
CDR3: CASSYSDRASPNDTDTQYF

J: TRBJ1-2
V: TRBV28
CDR3: CASSIRDSRGYTF